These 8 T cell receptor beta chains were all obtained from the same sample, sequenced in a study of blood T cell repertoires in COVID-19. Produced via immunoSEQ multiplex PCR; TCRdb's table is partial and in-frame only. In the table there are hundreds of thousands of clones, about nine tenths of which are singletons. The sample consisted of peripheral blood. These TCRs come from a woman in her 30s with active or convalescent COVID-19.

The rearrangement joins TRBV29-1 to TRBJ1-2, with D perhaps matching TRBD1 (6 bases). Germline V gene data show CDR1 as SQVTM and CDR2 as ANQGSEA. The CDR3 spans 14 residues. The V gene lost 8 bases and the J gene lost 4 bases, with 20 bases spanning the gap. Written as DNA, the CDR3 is TGCAGCACTAACGTACAGGGAGTTCCCTATGGCTACACCTTC. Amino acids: CSTNVQGVPYGYTF.

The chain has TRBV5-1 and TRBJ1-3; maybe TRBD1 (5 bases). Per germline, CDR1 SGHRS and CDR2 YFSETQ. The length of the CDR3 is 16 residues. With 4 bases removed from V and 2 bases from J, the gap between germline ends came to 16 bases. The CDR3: CASSPGNSGPGNTIYF. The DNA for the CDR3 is TGCGCCAGCAGCCCTGGGAATTCAGGGCCTGGAAACACCATATATTTT.

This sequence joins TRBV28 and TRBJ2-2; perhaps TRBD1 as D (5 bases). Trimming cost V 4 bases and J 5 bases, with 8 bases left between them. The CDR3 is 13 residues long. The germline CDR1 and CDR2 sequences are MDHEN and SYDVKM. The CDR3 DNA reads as TGTGCCAGCAGTTACAGGTCGACCGGGGAGCTGTTTTTT. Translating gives CASSYRSTGELFF.

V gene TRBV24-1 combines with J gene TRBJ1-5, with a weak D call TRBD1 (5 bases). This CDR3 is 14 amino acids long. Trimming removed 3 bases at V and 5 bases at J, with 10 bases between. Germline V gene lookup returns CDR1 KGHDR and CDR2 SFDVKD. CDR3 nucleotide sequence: TGTGCCACCAGTGATGAGACAGATGATCAGCCCCAGCATTTT. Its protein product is CATSDETDDQPQHF.

CDR3: CASSPLTGVNEKLFF. CDR3 coding DNA: TGTGCCAGCAGCCCTTTGACAGGGGTGAATGAAAAACTGTTTTTT. This chain uses TRBV2 with TRBJ1-4; 8 bases are a match to TRBD1. Germline CDR1 SNHLY, CDR2 FYNNEI. The CDR3 is 15 amino acids. Unmatched junction bases numbered 8, after V lost 6 bases and J lost 5 bases. The full variable domain, in which reference TRBV2 and TRBJ1-4 provide the parts outside the CDR3, is EPEVTQTPSHQVTQMGQEVILRCVPISNHLYFYWYRQILGQKVEFLVSFYNNEISEKSEIFDDQFSVERPDGSNFTLKIRSTKLEDSAMYFCASSPLTGVNEKLFFGSGTQLSVL.

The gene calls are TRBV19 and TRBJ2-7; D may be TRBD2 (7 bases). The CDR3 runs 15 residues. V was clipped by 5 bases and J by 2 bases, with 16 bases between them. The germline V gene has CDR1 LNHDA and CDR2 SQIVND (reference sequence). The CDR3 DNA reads TGTGCCAGTAGTCACGGGGGGCAGGGTCCCTACGAGCAGTACTTC. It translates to CASSHGGQGPYEQYF.

The CDR3: CASSLGTYANYGYTF. CDR3 sequence (DNA): TGCGCCAGCAGCTTGGGGACTTACGCTAACTATGGCTACACCTTC. The chain is built from TRBV5-1 and TRBJ1-2; no definite D call. The CDR3 contains 15 residues. The V gene lost 0 bases and the J gene lost 0 bases, with 9 bases spanning the gap. Germline lookup yields CDR1 SGHRS and CDR2 YFSETQ.

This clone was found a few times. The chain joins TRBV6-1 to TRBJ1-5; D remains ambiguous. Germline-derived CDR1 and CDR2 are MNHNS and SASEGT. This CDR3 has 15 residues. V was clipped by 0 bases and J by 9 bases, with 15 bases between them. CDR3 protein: CASSEAQVPVTPQHF. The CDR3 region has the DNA TGTGCCAGCAGTGAAGCGCAGGTCCCCGTGACGCCCCAGCATTTT.